This T cell receptor beta chain was captured by sequencing in a study of T cells expressing NK-cell markers. Beta-chain TCR cDNA was generated via 5'RACE template switching with UMIs. TCRdb reprocessed the 5' RACE reads, keeping one entry per CDR3 protein, no DNA. The sample includes roughly 300,000 distinct CDR3 sequences. This CDR3 contains 16 residues. The germline V gene has CDR1 DFQATT and CDR2 SNEGSKA (reference sequence). The chain has TRBV20-1 and TRBJ1-6; the D call of TRBD1 rests on TCRdb alone, since no DNA is present to check it. The receptor comes from a woman between 18 and 70 years old in good health. The sequencing input was blood T cells: a sorted CD56 or NKG2C T cell subset, CD4+ or CD8+ T cells, or bulk PBMC T cells (not recorded which). CDR3 region: CSARVIGTRDNSPLHF.